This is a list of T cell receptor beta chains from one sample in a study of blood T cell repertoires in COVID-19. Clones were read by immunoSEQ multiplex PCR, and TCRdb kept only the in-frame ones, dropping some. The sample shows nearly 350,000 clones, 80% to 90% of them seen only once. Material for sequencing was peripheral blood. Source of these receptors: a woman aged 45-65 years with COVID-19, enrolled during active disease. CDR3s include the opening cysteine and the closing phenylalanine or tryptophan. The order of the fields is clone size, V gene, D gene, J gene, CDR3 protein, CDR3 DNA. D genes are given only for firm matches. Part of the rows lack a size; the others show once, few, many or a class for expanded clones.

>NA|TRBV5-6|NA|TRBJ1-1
CASSYGPTATEAFF
TGTGCCAGCAGCTATGGACCGACAGCCACTGAAGCTTTCTTT
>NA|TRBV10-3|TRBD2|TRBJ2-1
CAISEALAGFNEQFF
TGTGCCATCAGTGAGGCACTAGCGGGATTCAATGAGCAGTTCTTC
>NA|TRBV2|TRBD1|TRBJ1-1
CASNFKTGSEAFF
TGTGCCAGTAATTTTAAGACAGGGTCTGAAGCTTTCTTT
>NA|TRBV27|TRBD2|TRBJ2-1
CASSSPGLAGGSYNEQFF
TGTGCCAGCAGTTCCCCCGGACTAGCGGGAGGGTCCTACAATGAGCAGTTCTTC
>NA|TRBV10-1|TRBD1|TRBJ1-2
CASRPAGQTTNYGYTF
TGCGCCAGCAGGCCCGCGGGACAGACTACTAACTATGGCTACACCTTC
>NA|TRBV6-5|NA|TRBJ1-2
CASSPGTVRWYTF
TGTGCCAGCAGTCCCGGTACGGTTAGATGGTACACCTTC
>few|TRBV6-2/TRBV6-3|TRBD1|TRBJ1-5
CASSTLIRGRGQPQHF
TGTGCCAGCAGCACACTTATCAGGGGGCGAGGTCAGCCCCAGCATTTT
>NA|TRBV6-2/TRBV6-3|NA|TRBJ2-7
CASSYWTAYEQYF
TGTGCCAGCAGTTACTGGACAGCCTACGAGCAGTACTTC
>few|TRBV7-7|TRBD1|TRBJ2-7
CASSLAGTGNYEQYF
TGTGCCAGCAGCTTAGCGGGGACAGGGAACTACGAGCAGTACTTC
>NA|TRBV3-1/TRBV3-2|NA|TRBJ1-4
CASSQDMARETLNEKLFF
TGTGCCAGCAGCCAAGATATGGCTAGGGAGACCCTTAATGAAAAACTGTTTTTT
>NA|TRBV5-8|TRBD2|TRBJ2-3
CASSRWGTSMSTDTQYF
TGTGCCAGCAGCCGGTGGGGGACTAGTATGAGCACAGATACGCAGTATTTT
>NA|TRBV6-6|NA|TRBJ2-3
CASRGSGPSTDTQYF
TGTGCCAGCAGGGGTAGCGGACCTAGCACAGATACGCAGTATTTT
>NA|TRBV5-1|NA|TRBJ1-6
CASSLTGLEYNSPLHF
TGCGCCAGCAGCCTCACAGGTCTTGAGTATAATTCACCCCTCCACTTT
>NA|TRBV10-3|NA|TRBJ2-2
CAISDPDSRELFF
TGTGCCATCAGTGACCCTGACTCCAGGGAGCTGTTTTTT
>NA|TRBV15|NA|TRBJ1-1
CATSITANTEAFF
TGTGCCACCAGCATTACAGCGAACACTGAAGCTTTCTTT
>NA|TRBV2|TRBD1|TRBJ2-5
CASSLRTGGGETQYF
TGTGCCAGCAGTCTAAGGACAGGGGGGGGTGAGACCCAGTACTTC
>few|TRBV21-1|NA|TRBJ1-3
CASSPTTYPVVNTIYF
TGTGCCAGCAGCCCAACCACATACCCCGTGGTGAACACCATATATTTT
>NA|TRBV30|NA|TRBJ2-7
CAWSPSTLHEQYF
TGTGCCTGGAGTCCTTCTACGCTCCACGAGCAGTACTTC
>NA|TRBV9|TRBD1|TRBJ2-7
CASSVAGTANSYEQYF
TGTGCCAGCAGCGTAGCTGGGACAGCGAATTCCTACGAGCAGTACTTC
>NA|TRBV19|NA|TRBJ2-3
CASSLIRTDTQYF
TGTGCCAGTAGTTTAATCCGCACAGATACGCAGTATTTT
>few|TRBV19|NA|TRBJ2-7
CASRMDSRSTAIGSYEQYF
TGTGCCAGTAGGATGGACAGCCGGAGCACCGCGATAGGATCCTACGAGCAGTACTTC
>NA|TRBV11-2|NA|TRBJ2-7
CASSPYPIGGRYEQYF
TGTGCCAGCAGCCCCTACCCCATCGGGGGGCGATACGAGCAGTACTTC
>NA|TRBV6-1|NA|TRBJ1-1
CASSEDTWSTEAFF
TGTGCCAGCAGTGAAGACACCTGGAGTACTGAAGCTTTCTTT
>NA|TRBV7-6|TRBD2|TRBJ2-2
CASSSPPQAGVLSGELFF
TGTGCCAGCAGCTCACCCCCTCAAGCGGGAGTGCTTTCCGGGGAGCTGTTTTTT
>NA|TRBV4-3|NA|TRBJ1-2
CASSPDSGRGAYGYTF
TGCGCCAGCAGCCCTGATTCAGGGAGGGGAGCCTATGGCTACACCTTC
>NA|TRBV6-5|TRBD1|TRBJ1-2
CASGNRDRAGGYTF
TGTGCCAGCGGAAACCGGGACAGGGCTGGTGGCTACACCTTC
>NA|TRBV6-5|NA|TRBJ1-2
CASSYSSMGAYGYTF
TGTGCCAGCAGTTACTCATCGATGGGAGCCTATGGCTACACCTTC
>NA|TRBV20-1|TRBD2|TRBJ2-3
CSASPGGPDTQYF
TGCAGTGCTAGTCCGGGAGGGCCAGATACGCAGTATTTT
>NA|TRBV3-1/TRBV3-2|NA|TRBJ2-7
CASSQGPRTIYEQYF
TGTGCCAGCAGCCAAGGCCCGCGAACTATCTACGAGCAGTACTTC
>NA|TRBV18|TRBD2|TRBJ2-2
CASSPGLAAGELFF
TGTGCCAGCTCACCGGGACTAGCGGCCGGGGAGCTGTTTTTT
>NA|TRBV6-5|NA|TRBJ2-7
CASSYSPGANYEQYF
TGTGCCAGCAGTTACTCACCAGGGGCGAACTACGAGCAGTACTTC
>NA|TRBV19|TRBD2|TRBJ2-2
CASTGLVPNTGELFF
TGTGCCAGTACCGGACTAGTCCCTAACACCGGGGAGCTGTTTTTT
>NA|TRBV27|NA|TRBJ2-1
CASSWAPEPYNEQFF
TGTGCCAGCAGTTGGGCGCCAGAGCCATACAATGAGCAGTTCTTC
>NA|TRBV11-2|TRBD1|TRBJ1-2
CASSSQGAPTNLYGYTF
TGTGCCAGCAGCTCACAGGGGGCGCCCACCAACCTCTATGGCTACACCTTC
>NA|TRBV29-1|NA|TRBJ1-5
CSVEQGLNQPQHF
TGCAGCGTTGAACAGGGCCTCAATCAGCCCCAGCATTTT
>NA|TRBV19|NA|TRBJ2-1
CASSKVGASEQFF
TGTGCCAGTAGTAAGGTTGGGGCAAGTGAGCAGTTCTTC
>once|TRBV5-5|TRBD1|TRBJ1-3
CASSVRTGLSGNTIYF
TGTGCCAGCAGTGTTAGGACAGGACTCTCTGGAAACACCATATATTTT
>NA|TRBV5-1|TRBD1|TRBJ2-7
CASSDWTGTYEQYF
TGCGCCAGCAGCGACTGGACAGGGACCTACGAGCAGTACTTC
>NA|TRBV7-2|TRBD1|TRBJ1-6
CASSSTGTENSPLHF
TGTGCCAGCAGCTCGACCGGGACAGAGAATTCACCCCTCCACTTT
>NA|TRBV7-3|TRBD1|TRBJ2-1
CASSMTTGTVNEQFF
TGTGCCAGCAGTATGACAACCGGGACAGTTAATGAGCAGTTCTTC
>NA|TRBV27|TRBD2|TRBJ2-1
CASSFVTSGRVVRSYNEQFF
TGTGCCAGCAGTTTTGTAACTAGCGGGAGGGTGGTACGCTCCTACAATGAGCAGTTCTTC
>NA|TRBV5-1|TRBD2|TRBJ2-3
CASSLEASGSTDTQYF
TGCGCCAGCAGCTTGGAGGCTAGCGGGAGCACAGATACGCAGTATTTT
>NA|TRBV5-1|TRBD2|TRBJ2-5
CASSLEGTREIGKTQYF
TGCGCCAGCAGCTTGGAGGGGACGCGGGAGATTGGAAAGACCCAGTACTTC
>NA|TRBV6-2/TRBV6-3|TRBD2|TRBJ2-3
CASSYHTSGRDTQYF
TGTGCCAGCAGTTACCATACTAGCGGGAGAGATACGCAGTATTTT
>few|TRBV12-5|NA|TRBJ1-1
CASGLVEGSYTEAFF
TGTGCTAGTGGTTTGGTAGAGGGATCGTACACTGAAGCTTTCTTT
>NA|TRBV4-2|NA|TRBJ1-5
CASSQQQGANQPQHF
TGTGCCAGCAGCCAACAACAGGGAGCAAATCAGCCCCAGCATTTT
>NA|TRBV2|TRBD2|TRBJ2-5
CASSEGTSAKETQYF
TGTGCCAGCAGTGAAGGGACTAGCGCGAAAGAGACCCAGTACTTC
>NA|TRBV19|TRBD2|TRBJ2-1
CASIGRLAGGYNEQFF
TGTGCCAGTATTGGGCGGCTAGCGGGAGGTTACAATGAGCAGTTCTTC
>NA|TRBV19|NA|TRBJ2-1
CASKNQGSNEQFF
TGTGCCAGTAAAAACCAGGGAAGCAATGAGCAGTTCTTC
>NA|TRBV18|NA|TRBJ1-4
CASSKGRGATNEKLFF
TGTGCCAGCTCCAAGGGACGGGGGGCCACTAATGAAAAACTGTTTTTT
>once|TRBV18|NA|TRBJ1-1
CASSPPGGVNTEAFF
TGTGCCAGCTCACCACCCGGGGGGGTGAACACTGAAGCTTTCTTT
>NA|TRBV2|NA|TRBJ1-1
CASRVGLSTEAFF
TGTGCCAGCCGGGTTGGTTTGAGCACTGAAGCTTTCTTT
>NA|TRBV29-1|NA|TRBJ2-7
CSVGAGTYEQYF
TGCAGCGTGGGGGCAGGAACCTACGAGCAGTACTTC
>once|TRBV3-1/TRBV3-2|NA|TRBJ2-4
CASSQGYEKNIQYF
TGTGCCAGCAGCCAGGGCTACGAAAAAAACATTCAGTACTTC
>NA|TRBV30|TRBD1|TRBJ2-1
CAWTGRGPYNEQFF
TGTGCCTGGACAGGCAGGGGGCCATACAATGAGCAGTTCTTC
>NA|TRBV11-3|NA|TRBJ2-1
CASSPGGQSYNEQFF
TGTGCCAGCAGCCCCGGGGGGCAGTCCTACAATGAGCAGTTCTTC
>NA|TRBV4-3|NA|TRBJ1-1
CASLGGGTREAFF
TGCGCCAGCTTGGGGGGAGGGACTAGAGAAGCTTTCTTT